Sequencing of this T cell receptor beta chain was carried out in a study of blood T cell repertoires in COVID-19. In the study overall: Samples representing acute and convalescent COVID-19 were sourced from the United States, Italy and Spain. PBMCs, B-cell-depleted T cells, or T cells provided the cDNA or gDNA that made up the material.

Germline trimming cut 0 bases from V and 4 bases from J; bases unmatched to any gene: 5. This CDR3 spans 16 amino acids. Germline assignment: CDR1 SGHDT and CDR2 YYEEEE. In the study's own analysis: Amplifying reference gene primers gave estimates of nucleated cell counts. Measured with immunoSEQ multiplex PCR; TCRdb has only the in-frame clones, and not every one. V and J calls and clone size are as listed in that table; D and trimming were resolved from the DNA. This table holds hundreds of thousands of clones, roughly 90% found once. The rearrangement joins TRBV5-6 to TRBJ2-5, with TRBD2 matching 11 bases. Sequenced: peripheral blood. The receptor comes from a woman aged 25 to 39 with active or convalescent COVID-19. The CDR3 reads CASSLVLAGVRETQYF. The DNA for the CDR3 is TGTGCCAGCAGCTTGGTACTAGCGGGAGTGCGAGAGACCCAGTACTTC. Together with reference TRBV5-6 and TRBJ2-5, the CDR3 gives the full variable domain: DAGVTQSPTHLIKTRGQQVTLRCSPKSGHDTVSWYQQALGQGPQFIFQYYEEEERQRGNFPDRFSGHQFPNYSSELNVNALLLGDSALYLCASSLVLAGVRETQYFGPGTRLLVL.